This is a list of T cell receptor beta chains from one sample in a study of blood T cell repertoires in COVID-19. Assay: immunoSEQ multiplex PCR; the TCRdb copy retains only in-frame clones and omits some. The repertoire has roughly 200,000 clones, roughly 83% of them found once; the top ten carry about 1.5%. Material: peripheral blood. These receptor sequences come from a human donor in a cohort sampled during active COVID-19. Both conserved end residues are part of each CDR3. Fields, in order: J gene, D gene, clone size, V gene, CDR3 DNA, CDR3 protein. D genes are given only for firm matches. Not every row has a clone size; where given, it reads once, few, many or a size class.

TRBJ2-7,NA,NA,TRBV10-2,TGCGCCAGCGGGGAACTAGAGGCCCCTCGGGAGCAGTACTTC,CASGELEAPREQYF
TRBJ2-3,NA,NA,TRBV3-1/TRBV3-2,TGTGCCAGCAGCCAAGATCACGCGCGGGCAGATACGCAGTATTTT,CASSQDHARADTQYF
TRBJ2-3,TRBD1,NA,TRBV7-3,TGTGCCAGCAGATTAACAGGGGGCGGCACAGATACGCAGTATTTT,CASRLTGGGTDTQYF
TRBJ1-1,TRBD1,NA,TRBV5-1,TGCGCCAGCAGCTTCGACGCAGGGGGCGACACTGAAGCTTTCTTT,CASSFDAGGDTEAFF
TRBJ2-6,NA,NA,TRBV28,TGTGCCAGCAGTTTAATGACAGTCTCTGGGGCCAACGTCCTGACTTTC,CASSLMTVSGANVLTF
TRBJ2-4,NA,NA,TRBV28,TGTGCCAGCAGTTTTGGGACAACGCTAGCCAAAAACATTCAGTACTTC,CASSFGTTLAKNIQYF
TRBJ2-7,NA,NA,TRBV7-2,TGTGCCAGCAGCATGTATGACCCTACTACGGGTGAGCAGTACTTC,CASSMYDPTTGEQYF
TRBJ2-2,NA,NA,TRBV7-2,TGTGCCAGCACCTTAAGGCCAGGAGGGCCCGGGGAGCTGTTTTTT,CASTLRPGGPGELFF
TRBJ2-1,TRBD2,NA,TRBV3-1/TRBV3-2,TGTGCCAGCCGGACTAGCGGGGGGGCCGGCAATGAGCAGTTCTTC,CASRTSGGAGNEQFF
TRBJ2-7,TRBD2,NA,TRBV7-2,TGTGCCAGCAGCTTTAGACTAGCGTCGTACGAGCAGTACTTC,CASSFRLASYEQYF
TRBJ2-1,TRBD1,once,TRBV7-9,TGTGCCAGCAGCCCGCCGGGACAGGGAAACAATGAGCAGTTCTTC,CASSPPGQGNNEQFF
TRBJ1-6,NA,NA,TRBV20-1,TGCAGTGCTAGTTTCCCCAGTGATAATTCACCCCTCCACTTT,CSASFPSDNSPLHF
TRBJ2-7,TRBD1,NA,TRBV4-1,TGCGCCAGCAGCTCATACCGGGACAGGGGGTATTACGAGCAGTACTTC,CASSSYRDRGYYEQYF
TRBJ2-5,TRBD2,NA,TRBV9,TGTGCCAGCAGCGTTAGCGGGAGATCCCAAGAGACCCAGTACTTC,CASSVSGRSQETQYF
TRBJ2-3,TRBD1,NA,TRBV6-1,TGTGCCAGCAGTGAATCGACAGGGGGCACAGATACGCAGTATTTT,CASSESTGGTDTQYF
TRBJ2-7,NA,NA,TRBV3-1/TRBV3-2,TGTGCCAGCAGCAAACACTACGAGCAGTACTTC,CASSKHYEQYF
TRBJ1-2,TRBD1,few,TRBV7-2,TGTGCCAGCAGCTTGGTAGAGGGGGCAGGAAGTGGCTACACCTTC,CASSLVEGAGSGYTF
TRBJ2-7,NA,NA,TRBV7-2,TGTGCCAGCGGCCAACAGGCTACAAAGCTCTACGAGCAGTACTTC,CASGQQATKLYEQYF
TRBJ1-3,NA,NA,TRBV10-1,TGCGCCAGCTGCCCAGACTCTGGAAACACCATATATTTT,CASCPDSGNTIYF
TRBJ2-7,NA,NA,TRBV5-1,TGCGCCAGCAGCGCCGGGACACGTCCTTACGAGCAGTACTTC,CASSAGTRPYEQYF
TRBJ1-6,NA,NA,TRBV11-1,TGTGCCAGCACCCCAAGGGGAGGCACGGATTCACCCCTCCACTTT,CASTPRGGTDSPLHF
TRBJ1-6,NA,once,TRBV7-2,TGTGCCAGCAGCTTATTGGGGCAGGGAAATTCACCCCTCCACTTT,CASSLLGQGNSPLHF
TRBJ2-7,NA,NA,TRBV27,TGTGCCAGCAGTCCCCAGGGGGGCTCCTACGAGCAGTACTTC,CASSPQGGSYEQYF
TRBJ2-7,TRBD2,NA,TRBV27,TGTGCCAGCAAGTATAGCGGGTCCTACGAGCAGTACTTC,CASKYSGSYEQYF
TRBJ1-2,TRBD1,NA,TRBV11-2,TGTGCCAGCAGCCCCCGGACAGGGGCCACCTTC,CASSPRTGATF
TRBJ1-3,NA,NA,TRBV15,TGTGCCACCAGCAGCAGGGATGGAAACACCATATATTTT,CATSSRDGNTIYF
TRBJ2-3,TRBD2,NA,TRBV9,TGTGCCAGCAGCGTAGGTGTTAGCGGGGGGGCAGGCACAGATACGCAGTATTTT,CASSVGVSGGAGTDTQYF
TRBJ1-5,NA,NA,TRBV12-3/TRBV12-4,TGTGCCAGCAGGGGGCCCGGTCAGCCCCAGCATTTT,CASRGPGQPQHF
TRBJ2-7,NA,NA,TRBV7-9,TGTGCCAGCACCCTACGGGGGGCGTCCGAGCAGTACTTC,CASTLRGASEQYF
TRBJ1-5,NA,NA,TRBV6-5,TGTGCCAGCGGTCGGGGGAGGAATCAGCCCCAGCATTTT,CASGRGRNQPQHF
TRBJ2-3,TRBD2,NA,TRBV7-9,TGTGCCAGCAGCACCCCAGCGGGGCTCACAGATACGCAGTATTTT,CASSTPAGLTDTQYF
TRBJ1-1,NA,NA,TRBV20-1,TGCAGTGCGGCGGGGAACACTGAAGCTTTCTTT,CSAAGNTEAFF
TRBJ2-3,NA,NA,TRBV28,TGTGCCAGCAGTTTCCCCCTCGGGGCAGATACGCAGTATTTT,CASSFPLGADTQYF
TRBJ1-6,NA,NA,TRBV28,TGTGCCAGCATCCACCGTAGGGCCAGGGTAGGATCACCCCTCCACTTT,CASIHRRARVGSPLHF
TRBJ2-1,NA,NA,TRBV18,TGTGCCAGCTTTCAACCCCTCCTATACAATGAGCAGTTCTTC,CASFQPLLYNEQFF
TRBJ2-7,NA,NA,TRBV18,TGTGCCAGCTCACCGCTCGGGGGCGAGCAGTACTTC,CASSPLGGEQYF
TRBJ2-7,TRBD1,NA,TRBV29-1,TGCAGCGTTGCCGTGCCGGGACAGGACGTTTACGAGCAGTACTTC,CSVAVPGQDVYEQYF
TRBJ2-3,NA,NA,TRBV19,TGTGCCAGTAGTCCGCGTCGACAGGTCACCCGTAGTACGCAGTATTTT,CASSPRRQVTRSTQYF
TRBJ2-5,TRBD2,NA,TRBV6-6,TGTGCCAGCAGTGGATCCGGGACGGAGACAAGGACTAGCGGACTTTCGGCCCAGTACTTC,CASSGSGTETRTSGLSAQYF
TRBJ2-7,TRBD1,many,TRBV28,TGTGCCAGCAGTTTGGGACAGGTGACTTTTCGATACGAGCAGTACTTC,CASSLGQVTFRYEQYF
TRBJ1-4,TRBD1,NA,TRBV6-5,TGTGCCAGCAGAGGGACAGGGAGAGAAAAACTGTTTTTT,CASRGTGREKLFF
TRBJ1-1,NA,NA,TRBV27,TGTGCCAGCAGTGTCGGTCCCAACACTGAAGCTTTCTTT,CASSVGPNTEAFF
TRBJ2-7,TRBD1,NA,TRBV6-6,TGTGCCAGCAGTTACGGGGACAGGGGATCCTACGAGCAGTACTTC,CASSYGDRGSYEQYF
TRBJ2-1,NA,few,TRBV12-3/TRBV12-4,TGTGCCAGCAGTTACAGGGTTCATGAGCAGTTCTTC,CASSYRVHEQFF
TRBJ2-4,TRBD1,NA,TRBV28,TGTGCCAGCAGCTCAGGGACAGTAGCCAAAAACATTCAGTACTTC,CASSSGTVAKNIQYF
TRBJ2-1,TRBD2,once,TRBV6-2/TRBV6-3,TGTGCCAGCAGTAAAATAGCGGGCTTTAATGAGCAGTTCTTC,CASSKIAGFNEQFF
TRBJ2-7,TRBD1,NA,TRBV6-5,TGTGCCAGCAGTTTATCCGAGGGACAGATGACCTACGAGCAGTACTTC,CASSLSEGQMTYEQYF
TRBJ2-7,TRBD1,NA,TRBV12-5,TGTGCTAGTGGTTTGGCACAGGGGGCTTCCTACGAGCAGTACTTC,CASGLAQGASYEQYF
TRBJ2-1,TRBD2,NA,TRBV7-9,TGTGCCAGCAGCTTAGTACTAGCGAAAAATGAGCAGTTCTTC,CASSLVLAKNEQFF
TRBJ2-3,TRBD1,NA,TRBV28,TGTGCCAGCAGCCAGGACAGGGTCACAGATACGCAGTATTTT,CASSQDRVTDTQYF
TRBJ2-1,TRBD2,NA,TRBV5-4,TGTGCCAGCAGCTCGTGGACTAGCGGGGCCAATGAGCAGTTCTTC,CASSSWTSGANEQFF
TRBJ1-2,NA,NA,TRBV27,TGTGCCAGCAAGGAAGGCCCCCCAGGGGCGGGTGGCTACACCTTC,CASKEGPPGAGGYTF
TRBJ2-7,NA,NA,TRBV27,TGTGCCAGCTCCCCGGGAGCCTCCTACGAGCAGTACTTC,CASSPGASYEQYF